Listed below are T cell receptor beta chains from one sample, sequenced in a study of blood T cell repertoires in COVID-19. The assay was immunoSEQ multiplex PCR, and TCRdb's table has in-frame clones only and misses some. The table lists around 280,000 clones, approximately 80% of them singletons. Sequenced input: peripheral blood. Receptors originate from a woman in her fifties or sixties with active or convalescent COVID-19. Both conserved end residues are part of each CDR3. A clone size is listed for some rows: how often the clone was seen (once, few, many), or a class if it is expanded.

.	TRBJ2-3	TRBV4-1	CASSQEPRVVADTQYF
.	TRBJ2-7	TRBV7-9	CASSKEGPRAYEQYF
.	TRBJ2-7	TRBV6-5	CASSYGTSGSEQYF
.	TRBJ1-1	TRBV11-2	CASNYGGFGTEAFF
.	TRBJ2-3	TRBV28	CASSFDGGGTDTQYF
.	TRBJ2-1	TRBV5-4	CASSYGLAGVGEQFF
.	TRBJ1-1	TRBV9	CASSPGVMNTEAFF
.	TRBJ1-3	TRBV6-4	CASSEYAGGVRGNTIYF
.	TRBJ2-3	TRBV5-1	CASSLVGAGGVADTQYF
once	TRBJ1-5	TRBV6-5	CASTPAGLQPQHF
.	TRBJ2-7	TRBV28	CASSTFQGSYEQYF
.	TRBJ2-2	TRBV6-5	CASSYSTGLGIGELFF
few	TRBJ1-2	TRBV28	CASSPLQGNGYTF
.	TRBJ1-5	TRBV9	CASSVGDRNDQPQHF
.	TRBJ1-2	TRBV5-1	CASRSDNYYGYTF